One and the same sample provided the 23 T cell receptor beta chains below, sequenced in a study of memory CD4+ T cells and cytomegalovirus serostatus. TCRdb's copy holds only in-frame clones and misses some; the assay was immunoSEQ multiplex PCR. The sample holds 45,000 to 65,000 clones, around four fifths seen once. The sort gate was single viable CD3+CD4+CD8-CD45RO+ cells for memory CD4+ T cells. Sample: memory CD4+ T cells from blood. Every receptor here comes from an adult in good health and CMV-seropositive.

The chain combines TRBV7-9 with TRBJ1-5; tentative D call: TRBD1 (6 bases). Germline V gene lookup returns CDR1 SEHNR and CDR2 FQNEAQ (reference sequence). V was pared by 5 bases and J by 5 bases, with 13 bases between. This CDR3 is built from 14 residues. The CDR3 region is CASSGRGEDQPQHF. CDR3 DNA: TGTGCCAGCAGCGGAAGGGGGGAGGATCAGCCCCAGCATTTT. Complete variable domain (other parts from reference TRBV7-9 and TRBJ1-5): DTGVSQNPRHKITKRGQNVTFRCDPISEHNRLYWYRQTLGQGPEFLTYFQNEAQLEKSRLLSDRFSAERPKGSFSTLEIQRTEQGDSAMYLCASSGRGEDQPQHFGDGTRLSIL.

This sequence joins TRBV28 and TRBJ2-4; D is unclear. Trimming removed 7 bases at V and 6 bases at J, with 7 bases between. This CDR3 spans 11 amino acids. Germline V gene lookup returns CDR1 MDHEN and CDR2 SYDVKM. DNA for the CDR3: TGTGCCAGCACCTGGGCAAACATTCAGTACTTC. Translated: CASTWANIQYF.

In its sample, this clone was seen a few times. The CDR3 loop reads CASSTDAGTLNNEQFF. CDR3 nucleotide sequence: TGTGCCAGCAGCACCGACGCCGGGACATTAAACAATGAGCAGTTCTTC. V gene TRBV21-1 combines with J gene TRBJ2-1; the table's D call, TRBD1, has no DNA check behind it. TRBV21-1 counts as a pseudogene. The CDR3 loop spans 16 amino acids.

The V gene is TRBV5-5, the J gene TRBJ1-6; D gene ambiguous. V lost 2 bases to trimming and J lost 5 bases, with 11 bases between them. Germline V lookup: CDR1 SGHKS, CDR2 YYEKEE (reference sequence). The CDR3 covers 15 residues. This chain's CDR3 is CASSFRAADNSPLHF. The CDR3 DNA sequence: TGTGCCAGCAGCTTTCGTGCAGCCGATAATTCACCCCTCCACTTT.

The rearrangement joins TRBV15 to TRBJ1-4, with D unclear. V was trimmed by 0 bases and J by 7 bases, leaving 6 bases between them. Germline V gene data show CDR1 as LNHNV and CDR2 as YYDKDF (reference sequence). The CDR3 covers 13 residues. This chain's CDR3 is CATSRDGSEKLFF. CDR3 in DNA: TGTGCCACCAGCAGAGATGGCAGTGAAAAACTGTTTTTT.

This clone was picked up a small number of times. The V call is TRBV5-4, the J call TRBJ2-6, with D possibly being TRBD1 (6 bases). Germline V gene data show CDR1 as SGHNT and CDR2 as YYREEE (reference sequence). Trimming left V 5 bases short and J 4 bases short, with 10 bases between. CDR3 length: 14 amino acids. Written as DNA, the CDR3 is TGTGCCAGCAGTTCAGGGGCAGGGGCCAACGTCCTGACTTTC. This codes for CASSSGAGANVLTF.

In DNA form, the CDR3 reads TGTGCCAGCAGCCCTATAGCGGGAGGGGCAGATACGCAGTATTTT. The encoded protein is CASSPIAGGADTQYF. This chain uses TRBV5-4 with TRBJ2-3; TRBD2 aligns across 11 bases. CDR1 and CDR2 (germline): SGHNT, YYREEE (reference sequence). V gave up 4 bases and J gave up 4 bases; unmatched junction bases: 5. The CDR3 totals 15 residues.

This chain links TRBV9 with TRBJ1-3; no clear D gene. The CDR3 runs to 14 residues. The ends were cut back, 2 bases at V and 1 base at J, with 7 bases in the middle. Germline-derived CDR1 and CDR2 are SGDLS and YYNGEE. CDR3 sequence (DNA): TGTGCCAGCAGCGTGCAGGAATCTGGAAACACCATATATTTT. Residues: CASSVQESGNTIYF.

CDR3 sequence (DNA): TGTGCCAGCGTCGGGACAGCTGCGGAGCCCCAGCATTTT. This codes for CASVGTAAEPQHF. The V and J genes are TRBV2 and TRBJ1-5; 7 positions match TRBD1. With 8 bases clipped from V and 8 bases from J, the junction kept 9 bases outside the gene matches. Germline loops: CDR1 SNHLY, CDR2 FYNNEI. The CDR3 is 13 residues long.

The chain uses TRBV2 and TRBJ2-5; D gene unclear. CDR3 length: 14 amino acids. V was trimmed by 3 bases and J by 1 base, leaving 9 bases between them. Germline V gene sequence: CDR1 SNHLY, CDR2 FYNNEI. In DNA form, the CDR3 reads TGTGCCAGCAGTGAGGAGCTAGTCCAAGAGACCCAGTACTTC. This translates into CASSEELVQETQYF.

V is TRBV5-4 and J is TRBJ2-5; 9 bases are a match to TRBD2. With V trimmed by 7 bases and J by 5 bases, 12 bases remained unmatched. This CDR3 is 15 amino acids long. Germline CDR1 SGHNT, CDR2 YYREEE (reference sequence). The CDR3 region is CASGGGGGLEETQYF. CDR3 sequence (DNA): TGTGCCAGCGGAGGCGGGGGGGGCCTTGAGGAGACCCAGTACTTC.

The chain carries TRBV7-2 and TRBJ2-1; D unclear. CDR3 length: 14 amino acids. The ends were cut back, 5 bases at V and 9 bases at J, with 17 bases in the middle. Per the germline V gene, CDR1 is SGHTA and CDR2 is FQGNSA. CDR3 nucleotides: TGTGCCAGCAGCCGGAACCAGGCTAAGGGTGAGCAGTTCTTC. It is translated as CASSRNQAKGEQFF.

This chain joins TRBV28 and TRBJ2-7; 7 bases align to TRBD2. The CDR3 length is 12 residues. Germline values: CDR1 MDHEN, CDR2 SYDVKM. V was clipped by 3 bases and J by 6 bases; unmatched bases: 2. CDR3 loop: CASSFTGGEQYF. The CDR3 nucleotides are TGTGCCAGCAGTTTCACGGGGGGCGAGCAGTACTTC.

On this clone: Other DNA sequences within the sample encode an identical CDR3. The CDR3 sequence: CASSVGLSTDTQYF. CDR3 coding DNA: TGTGCCAGCAGCGTCGGACTTAGCACAGATACGCAGTATTTT. The V and J genes are TRBV7-2 and TRBJ2-3; TRBD2 is a possible D gene (5 bases). Trimming removed 5 bases from V and 0 bases from J, with 9 bases in between. CDR1 SGHTA and CDR2 FQGNSA come from the germline V gene. This CDR3 has 14 residues.

V usage is TRBV29-1 and J usage is TRBJ2-5; 7 bases line up with TRBD2. V trimming: 6 bases; J trimming: 3 bases; junction bases outside the gene matches: 4. This CDR3 is 12 amino acids long. The germline gives CDR1 SQVTM, CDR2 ANQGSEA. The DNA for the CDR3 is TGCAGCGTGGACCTAGCGGAAGAGACCCAGTACTTC. This codes for CSVDLAEETQYF.

The chain links TRBV4-2 to TRBJ2-2; the match to TRBD1 covers 10 bases. J lost 6 bases, V lost 0 bases, and 7 bases had no gene match. Germline CDR1 is LGHNA and CDR2 is YNFKEQ. The CDR3 sequence is 17 residues long. The CDR3 sequence is CASSQDPGQGVSGELFF. CDR3 DNA sequence: TGTGCCAGCAGCCAAGATCCCGGACAGGGGGTATCCGGGGAGCTGTTTTTT.

V usage is TRBV10-2 and J usage is TRBJ2-2; D gene ambiguous. Trimming removed 5 bases from V and 6 bases from J, with 7 bases in between. Germline V gives CDR1 WSHSY, CDR2 SAAADI. The CDR3 sequence is 12 residues long. The CDR3 is CASSSLAGELFF. For the CDR3, the DNA is TGCGCCAGCAGTAGCCTTGCCGGGGAGCTGTTTTTT.

The CDR3 DNA reads as TGTGCCAGCAGCTTACTCCAGGGATCGAACACTGAAGCTTTCTTT. Translation gives CASSLLQGSNTEAFF. This chain uses TRBV7-2 with TRBJ1-1; D perhaps matches TRBD1 (5 bases). Germline V gives CDR1 SGHTA, CDR2 FQGNSA. This CDR3 is 15 amino acids long. Trimming left V 2 bases short and J 1 base short, with 11 bases between.

The chain has TRBV5-1 and TRBJ2-5; a weak D match, TRBD2 (6 bases). Trimming left V 1 base short and J 4 bases short, with 17 bases between. Germline V lookup: CDR1 SGHRS, CDR2 YFSETQ. This CDR3 is built from 16 residues. The CDR3 region is CASSLRTSRPGETQYF. The CDR3 DNA reads TGCGCCAGCAGCTTGCGTACTAGCCGGCCGGGAGAGACCCAGTACTTC.

The chain uses TRBV10-3 and TRBJ2-4; 9 bases map to TRBD1. Unmatched junction bases numbered 12, after V lost 3 bases and J lost 6 bases. Looked up from germline, CDR1 is ENHRY and CDR2 is SYGVKD. The length of the CDR3 is 17 residues. The CDR3 DNA follows: TGTGCCATCAGTGACCCCTCAACAGGGGGCGGGAGAAACATTCAGTACTTC. Protein sequence: CAISDPSTGGGRNIQYF.

The chain joins TRBV18 to TRBJ1-3; D not resolved. Trimming removed 1 base at V and 4 bases at J, with 14 bases between. Germline-derived CDR1 and CDR2 are KGHSH and LQKENI. This CDR3 is built from 16 residues. CDR3 nucleotide sequence: TGTGCCAGCTCACCACGTCAGGCTGGATCCGGAAACACCATATATTTT. It yields the protein CASSPRQAGSGNTIYF.

Only a few counts were recorded for this clone. V and J are TRBV29-1 and TRBJ1-6; D possibly corresponds to TRBD1 (6 bases). The CDR3 runs to 15 residues. Germline assignment: CDR1 SQVTM and CDR2 ANQGSEA. Trimming cost V 6 bases and J 6 bases, with 18 bases left between them. The CDR3 reads CSVATGTGLNSPLHF. CDR3 in DNA: TGCAGCGTGGCCACAGGGACTGGGCTTAATTCACCCCTCCACTTT.

The chain employs TRBV23-1 and TRBJ1-1, with D tentatively TRBD1 (6 bases). TRBV23-1 is an open reading frame, and its role is uncertain. The CDR3 spans 16 residues. The V end lost 0 bases, the J end lost 5 bases, and 16 bases lay between the germline ends. The CDR3 here is CASSQSTGTRLTEAFF. The CDR3 DNA sequence: TGCGCCAGCAGTCAATCGACCGGGACAAGACTAACTGAAGCTTTCTTT.